Listed here are 32 T cell receptor beta chains from one sample, sequenced in a study of blood T cell repertoires in COVID-19. TCRdb's copy holds only in-frame clones and misses some; the assay was immunoSEQ multiplex PCR. The sample contains fewer than 150,000 clones, about nine tenths of which appear only once. What was sequenced was peripheral blood. The receptors here all came from a man between 50 and 59 years old with active or convalescent COVID-19.

This clone was found once. The chain has TRBV6-2 or TRBV6-3 and TRBJ1-1; D gene ambiguous. CDR1 MNHEY and CDR2 SVGEGT come from the germline V gene. The CDR3 runs to 14 residues. V lost 3 bases to trimming and J lost 1 base, with 9 bases between them. The CDR3 loop reads CASSYYRGNTEAFF. The CDR3 nucleotides read TGTGCCAGCAGTTATTATCGGGGGAACACTGAAGCTTTCTTT.

This chain joins TRBV5-1 and TRBJ2-1; no reliable D call. V was pared by 4 bases and J by 8 bases, with 19 bases between. Germline V gives CDR1 SGHRS, CDR2 YFSETQ. The length of the CDR3 is 15 residues. The CDR3 region has the DNA TGCGCCAGCAGCGTCCCCAGCAGCGTAAAGGATGAGCAGTTCTTC. It codes for CASSVPSSVKDEQFF. Combining the CDR3 with reference TRBV5-1 and TRBJ2-1 gives the whole variable domain KAGVTQTPRYLIKTRGQQVTLSCSPISGHRSVSWYQQTPGQGLQFLFEYFSETQRNKGNFPGRFSGRQFSNSRSEMNVSTLELGDSALYLCASSVPSSVKDEQFFGPGTRLTVL.

The chain couples TRBV24-1 to TRBJ2-7; D unresolved. V gave up 1 base and J gave up 8 bases, with 8 bases separating them. In germline, CDR1 is KGHDR, CDR2 SFDVKD. The CDR3 has 12 amino acids. The CDR3 protein is CATSDFSGQQYF. In DNA, the CDR3 is TGTGCCACCAGTGATTTCAGTGGCCAGCAGTACTTC.

This clone showed up just once. This rearrangement joins TRBV7-2 to TRBJ1-5; D not resolved. Looked up from germline, CDR1 is SGHTA and CDR2 is FQGNSA. The V end lost 2 bases, the J end lost 0 bases, and 8 bases lay between the germline ends. This CDR3 is built from 15 residues. This chain's CDR3 is CASSLTRGSNQPQHF. CDR3 DNA sequence: TGTGCCAGCAGCTTAACTCGGGGTAGCAATCAGCCCCAGCATTTT.

This chain links TRBV24-1 with TRBJ2-3; 9 nucleotides agree with TRBD1. Germline trimming cut 4 bases from V and 5 bases from J; bases unmatched to any gene: 6. This CDR3 is built from 15 residues. The germline CDR1 and CDR2 sequences are KGHDR and SFDVKD. Here the CDR3 reads CATSEIDRGEDTQYF. The DNA of the CDR3 is TGTGCCACCAGTGAAATCGACAGGGGGGAAGATACGCAGTATTTT.

The rearrangement uses TRBV3-1 (or the pseudogene TRBV3-2) and TRBJ2-7, with 9 bases that match TRBD2. This CDR3 is built from 11 residues. V was clipped by 8 bases and J by 7 bases; unmatched bases: 3. Germline assignment: CDR1 LGHDT and CDR2 YNNKEL (reference sequence). CDR3 region: CASRGGGEQYF. The CDR3 bases are TGTGCCAGCCGCGGGGGGGGAGAGCAGTACTTC.

The chain has TRBV7-6 and TRBJ1-1; unclear D gene. Trimming removed 1 base at V and 1 base at J, with 4 bases between. The germline gives CDR1 SGHVS, CDR2 FNYEAQ. There are 13 residues in the CDR3. In nucleotides, the CDR3 is TGTGCCAGCAGCTTAGAACAGAACACTGAAGCTTTCTTT. Amino acids: CASSLEQNTEAFF.

The V call is TRBV5-1, the J call TRBJ2-3, with 7 bases fitting TRBD2. The V segment lost 10 bases and the J segment 1 base; nucleotides outside the gene matches: 6. Germline V gives CDR1 SGHRS, CDR2 YFSETQ. The CDR3 sequence is 13 residues long. The DNA of the CDR3 is TGCGCCGCGGGGGTTCCCGGCACAGATACGCAGTATTTT. It is translated as CAAGVPGTDTQYF.

The chain employs TRBV6-2 or TRBV6-3 and TRBJ1-1; tentatively, D is TRBD1 (6 bases). The CDR3 runs to 13 residues. The germline gives CDR1 MNHEY, CDR2 SVGEGT. Trimming stripped 5 bases from V and 8 bases from J, with 15 bases between. For the CDR3, the DNA is TGTGCCAGCAGTGCCGAGGGACACAAAGAAGCTTTCTTT. Amino acid sequence: CASSAEGHKEAFF.

This chain's CDR3 is CASNRIQGGETQYF. In DNA, the CDR3 is TGTGCCAGCAACCGGATACAGGGTGGGGAGACCCAGTACTTC. This sequence joins TRBV21-1 and TRBJ2-5; TRBD1 was called by the table and not checked on the DNA. TRBV21-1 is annotated as a pseudogene. The CDR3 runs to 14 residues.

This chain joins TRBV6-5 and TRBJ1-1; 8 positions agree with TRBD1. Germline CDR1 is MNHEY and CDR2 is SVGAGI. V gave up 2 bases and J gave up 11 bases; unmatched junction bases: 4. The CDR3 length is 12 residues. The CDR3 nucleotides are TGTGCCAGCAGTTACGGGGGACAGGCTGCTTTCTTT. This sequence encodes CASSYGGQAAFF.

V is TRBV7-9 and J is TRBJ2-3, with TRBD2 identical over 9 bases. The CDR3 covers 16 residues. V lost 4 bases, J lost 7 bases, and 12 bases stayed unmatched. Germline CDR1 SEHNR, CDR2 FQNEAQ (reference sequence). The CDR3 is CASSSSSGKGTNTQYF. The DNA of the CDR3 is TGTGCCAGCAGCTCCTCTAGCGGGAAGGGTACGAATACGCAGTATTTT.

This chain connects TRBV5-1 to TRBJ2-6; possible D gene TRBD1, 5 bases. Germline lookup yields CDR1 SGHRS and CDR2 YFSETQ. CDR3 length: 14 amino acids. V lost 3 bases, J lost 2 bases, and 6 bases lay in between. DNA of the CDR3: TGCGCCAGCAGCTGGGGCCCTGGGGCCAACGTCCTGACTTTC. It codes for CASSWGPGANVLTF.

The rearrangement uses TRBV30 and TRBJ2-2, with 10 bases identical to TRBD2. This CDR3 spans 15 amino acids. The V gene's germline CDR1 is GTSNPN and CDR2 SVGIG (reference sequence). With V trimmed by 1 base and J by 6 bases, 5 bases remained unmatched. The CDR3 DNA follows: TGTGCCTGGAGTGCGCTAGCGGGAGATTCCGGGGAGCTGTTTTTT. Its translation: CAWSALAGDSGELFF.

The rearrangement uses TRBV19 and TRBJ1-3, with TRBD1 matching 9 bases. Germline loops: CDR1 LNHDA, CDR2 SQIVND (reference sequence). This CDR3 has 14 amino acids. Germline trimming cut 8 bases from V and 3 bases from J; bases unmatched to any gene: 5. The CDR3 loop reads CASEDRGYGNTIYF. CDR3 DNA: TGTGCCAGTGAAGACAGGGGGTATGGAAACACCATATATTTT. Combining the CDR3 with reference TRBV19 and TRBJ1-3 gives the whole variable domain DGGITQSPKYLFRKEGQNVTLSCEQNLNHDAMYWYRQDPGQGLRLIYYSQIVNDFQKGDIAEGYSVSREKKESFPLTVTSAQKNPTAFYLCASEDRGYGNTIYFGEGSWLTVV.

J is TRBJ1-1 and V is TRBV4-1; unclear D gene. V lost 1 base to trimming and J lost 0 bases, with 9 bases between them. The CDR3 is 15 amino acids. The germline gives CDR1 MGHRA, CDR2 YSYEKL. CDR3 amino acids: CASSQALSMNTEAFF. CDR3 DNA: TGCGCCAGCAGCCAAGCCCTCAGTATGAACACTGAAGCTTTCTTT.

The gene calls are TRBV15 and TRBJ1-5; weak D call: TRBD1 (5 bases). This CDR3 is 15 amino acids long. In germline, CDR1 is LNHNV, CDR2 YYDKDF (reference sequence). V lost 2 bases, J lost 5 bases, and 13 bases lay in between. The CDR3 here is CATSRRSRADQPQHF. The DNA of the CDR3 is TGTGCCACCAGCAGAAGGTCCAGGGCTGATCAGCCCCAGCATTTT.

This chain uses TRBV6-1 with TRBJ1-5; weak D call: TRBD1 (6 bases). In germline, CDR1 is MNHNS, CDR2 SASEGT. Trimming took off 3 bases at V and 4 bases at J, with 13 bases between the two ends. This CDR3 comprises 15 residues. CDR3 loop: CASSEYAQGNQPQHF. CDR3 in DNA: TGTGCCAGCAGTGAGTACGCTCAGGGGAATCAGCCCCAGCATTTT.

J is TRBJ2-7 and V is TRBV10-1; the match to TRBD2 covers 8 bases. The germline gives CDR1 WNHNN, CDR2 SYGVQD (reference sequence). CDR3 length equals 15 residues. V dropped 2 bases and J dropped 2; count of bases not matched to a gene: 5. CDR3 sequence reads: CASSENSGKPYEQYF. The CDR3, as DNA: TGCGCCAGCAGTGAGAATAGCGGGAAGCCCTACGAGCAGTACTTC.

V is TRBV14 and J is TRBJ1-1, with TRBD1 matching 11 bases. Germline lookup yields CDR1 SGHDN and CDR2 FVKESK. This CDR3 has 16 residues. Trimming removed 4 bases from V and 1 base from J; junction bases left unmatched: 5. The CDR3 protein is CASSPRDRGWNTEAFF. The DNA for the CDR3 is TGTGCCAGCAGCCCCCGGGACAGGGGGTGGAACACTGAAGCTTTCTTT.

This rearrangement joins TRBV5-1 to TRBJ2-6; 7 nucleotides align to TRBD1. The CDR3 length is 15 residues. Germline-derived CDR1 and CDR2 are SGHRS and YFSETQ. V lost 3 bases to trimming and J lost 0 bases; unmatched junction nucleotides: 0. The chain's CDR3 is CASSSGGSGANVLTF. In DNA, the CDR3 is TGCGCCAGCAGCTCAGGGGGCTCTGGGGCCAACGTCCTGACTTTC.

CDR3 sequence: CASSYSRRTEAFF. CDR3 DNA: TGTGCCAGCAGTTACTCACGGAGAACCGAAGCTTTCTTT. V is TRBV6-5 and J is TRBJ1-1; D is undetermined. The CDR3 runs to 13 residues. In germline, CDR1 is MNHEY, CDR2 SVGAGI. V lost 0 bases, J lost 8 bases, and 10 bases lay in between.

The chain uses TRBV5-4 and TRBJ2-3, with 11 bases fitting TRBD2. The germline gives CDR1 SGHNT, CDR2 YYREEE (reference sequence). The CDR3 totals 16 residues. V shed 0 bases, J shed 3 bases, and the junction held 3 bases outside the gene matches. The CDR3: CASSLVAGGLTDTQYF. CDR3 DNA: TGTGCCAGCAGCTTGGTAGCGGGAGGGCTGACAGATACGCAGTATTTT. Looking up the rest from reference TRBV5-4 and TRBJ2-3 gives the full variable domain: ETGVTQSPTHLIKTRGQQVTLRCSSQSGHNTVSWYQQALGQGPQFIFQYYREEENGRGNFPPRFSGLQFPNYSSELNVNALELDDSALYLCASSLVAGGLTDTQYFGPGTRLTVL.

The chain links TRBV7-8 to TRBJ1-5; tentative D call: TRBD1 (5 bases). Germline values: CDR1 SGHVS, CDR2 FQNEAQ. The length of the CDR3 is 19 residues. Trimming shortened V by 2 bases and J by 0 bases, and 20 bases separated the two germline ends. Here the CDR3 DNA reads TGTGCCAGCAGCTTATCGAGACAGACGGAACTTATTAGCAATCAGCCCCAGCATTTT. Its protein product is CASSLSRQTELISNQPQHF. Drawing the rest from reference TRBV7-8 and TRBJ1-5, the complete variable domain is GAGVSQSPRYKVAKRGQDVALRCDPISGHVSLFWYQQALGQGPEFLTYFQNEAQLDKSGLPSDRFFAERPEGSVSTLKIQRTQQEDSAVYLCASSLSRQTELISNQPQHFGDGTRLSIL.

The CDR3 reads CASSIGLGPPNEQFF. CDR3 nucleotide sequence: TGTGCCAGTAGTATAGGTCTAGGCCCCCCCAATGAGCAGTTCTTC. V gene TRBV19 combines with J gene TRBJ2-1, with unresolved D. Per germline, CDR1 LNHDA and CDR2 SQIVND (reference sequence). Trimming took off 1 base at V and 6 bases at J, with 13 bases between the two ends. The CDR3 has 15 amino acids.

The chain has TRBV2 and TRBJ2-5; 9 positions agree with TRBD1. The V gene end was trimmed by 3 bases and the J gene end by 7 bases; junction bases not matched to a gene: 6. Germline assignment: CDR1 SNHLY and CDR2 FYNNEI. The CDR3 is 14 residues long. The chain's CDR3 is CASSDPGQGRTQYF. DNA for the CDR3: TGTGCCAGCAGTGACCCGGGACAGGGCAGGACCCAGTACTTC. The whole variable domain, remainder taken from reference TRBV2 and TRBJ2-5, is EPEVTQTPSHQVTQMGQEVILRCVPISNHLYFYWYRQILGQKVEFLVSFYNNEISEKSEIFDDQFSVERPDGSNFTLKIRSTKLEDSAMYFCASSDPGQGRTQYFGPGTRLLVL.

The V gene is TRBV15, the J gene TRBJ1-2; 7 bases align to TRBD1. Germline-derived CDR1 and CDR2 are LNHNV and YYDKDF (reference sequence). V shed 4 bases and J 4 bases; nucleotides not matched to a gene: 6. The CDR3 contains 14 residues. The CDR3 sequence is CATSILRQGYGYTF. For the CDR3, the DNA is TGTGCCACCAGCATCCTCCGACAGGGCTATGGCTACACCTTC.

V is TRBV28 and J is TRBJ1-5; tentative D call: TRBD1 (5 bases). V was cut by 6 bases and J by 0 bases, with 15 bases left in between. The CDR3 runs 16 residues. Germline CDR1 and CDR2: MDHEN and SYDVKM. CDR3 in amino acids: CASRFRGGVSNQPQHF. CDR3 coding DNA: TGTGCCAGCAGATTCCGCGGGGGGGTTAGCAATCAGCCCCAGCATTTT. The variable domain in full, with the rest retrieved from reference TRBV28 and TRBJ1-5, is DVKVTQSSRYLVKRTGEKVFLECVQDMDHENMFWYRQDPGLGLRLIYFSYDVKMKEKGDIPEGYSVSREKKERFSLILESASTNQTSMYLCASRFRGGVSNQPQHFGDGTRLSIL.

The rearrangement joins TRBV14 to TRBJ2-4, with D perhaps TRBD1 (6 bases). V shed 0 bases and J shed 3 bases, with 18 bases lying between them. The CDR3 sequence is 18 residues long. Germline values: CDR1 SGHDN, CDR2 FVKESK. In DNA, the CDR3 is TGTGCCAGCAGCCAAGATTTTGGCGCAGGGGTGGGCAAAAACATTCAGTACTTC. It yields the protein CASSQDFGAGVGKNIQYF.

The chain recombines TRBV28 with TRBJ2-7, with D tentatively TRBD1 (6 bases). This CDR3 contains 12 residues. V was cut by 8 bases and J by 4 bases, with 12 bases left in between. The germline CDR1 and CDR2 sequences are MDHEN and SYDVKM. CDR3 amino acids: CASLGRGYEQYF. The CDR3 DNA follows: TGTGCCAGCTTGGGCAGGGGTTACGAGCAGTACTTC.

V gene TRBV24-1 combines with J gene TRBJ2-5; 8 bases align to TRBD1. V was clipped by 4 bases and J by 5 bases; unmatched bases: 8. The CDR3 has 15 residues. CDR1 and CDR2 (germline): KGHDR, SFDVKD. Here the CDR3 reads CATSDRQGPRETQYF. DNA of the CDR3: TGTGCCACCAGTGACAGACAGGGGCCGAGGGAGACCCAGTACTTC.

This sequence joins TRBV12-3 or TRBV12-4 and TRBJ2-7; TRBD1 agrees at 8 bases. V lost 6 bases to trimming and J lost 2 bases; unmatched junction nucleotides: 3. CDR3 length: 13 residues. The CDR3 bases are TGTGCCAGCAGCCAGGGGGCCACCTACGAGCAGTACTTC. Its protein product is CASSQGATYEQYF.